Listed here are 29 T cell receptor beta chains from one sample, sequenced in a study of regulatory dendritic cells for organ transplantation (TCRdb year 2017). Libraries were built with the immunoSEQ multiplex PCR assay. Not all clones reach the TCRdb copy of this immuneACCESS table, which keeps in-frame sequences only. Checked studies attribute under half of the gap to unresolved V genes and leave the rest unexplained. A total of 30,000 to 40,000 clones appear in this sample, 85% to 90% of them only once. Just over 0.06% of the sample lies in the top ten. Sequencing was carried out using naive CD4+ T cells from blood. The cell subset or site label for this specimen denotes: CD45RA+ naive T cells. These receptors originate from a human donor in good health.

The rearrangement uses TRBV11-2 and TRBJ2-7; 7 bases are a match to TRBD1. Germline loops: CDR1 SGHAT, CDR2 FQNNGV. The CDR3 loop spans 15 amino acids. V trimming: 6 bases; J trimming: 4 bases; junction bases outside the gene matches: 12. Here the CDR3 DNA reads TGTGCCAGCAGTGACCTGAGACAGGGAACGTACGAGCAGTACTTC. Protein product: CASSDLRQGTYEQYF.

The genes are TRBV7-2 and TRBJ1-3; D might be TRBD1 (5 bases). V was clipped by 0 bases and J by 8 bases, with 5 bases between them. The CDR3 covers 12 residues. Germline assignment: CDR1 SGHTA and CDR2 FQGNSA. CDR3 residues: CASSLAGDTIYF. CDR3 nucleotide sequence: TGTGCCAGCAGCTTAGCGGGGGACACCATATATTTT.

The CDR3 reads CASLLLGDKKKVLHF. As DNA, the CDR3 is TGTGCCAGCTTACTACTGGGGGACAAGAAAAAGGTCCTCCACTTT. The chain is built from TRBV6-1 and TRBJ1-6, with a tentative D call TRBD1 (6 bases). Germline lookup yields CDR1 MNHNS and CDR2 SASEGT. The CDR3 covers 15 residues. V dropped 8 bases and J dropped 15 bases, with 26 bases sitting between them.

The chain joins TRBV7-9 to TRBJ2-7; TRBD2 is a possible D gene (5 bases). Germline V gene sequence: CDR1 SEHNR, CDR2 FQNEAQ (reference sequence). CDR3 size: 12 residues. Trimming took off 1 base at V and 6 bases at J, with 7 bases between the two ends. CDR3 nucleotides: TGTGCCAGCAGCTTAGTCGCGGGCGAGCAGTACTTC. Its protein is CASSLVAGEQYF.

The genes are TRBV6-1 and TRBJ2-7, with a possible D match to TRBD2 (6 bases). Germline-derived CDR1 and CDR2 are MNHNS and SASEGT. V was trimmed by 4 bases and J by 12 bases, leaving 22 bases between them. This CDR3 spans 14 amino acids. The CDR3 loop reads CASSVPGTGVLRYF. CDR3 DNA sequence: TGTGCCAGCAGTGTACCCGGGACTGGAGTTCTACGGTACTTC.

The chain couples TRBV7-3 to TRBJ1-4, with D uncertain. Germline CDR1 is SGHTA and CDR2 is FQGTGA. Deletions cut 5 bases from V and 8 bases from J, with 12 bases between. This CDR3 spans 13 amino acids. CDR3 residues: CASSPRGWEKLFF. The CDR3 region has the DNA TGTGCCAGCAGCCCCCGTGGATGGGAAAAACTGTTTTTT.

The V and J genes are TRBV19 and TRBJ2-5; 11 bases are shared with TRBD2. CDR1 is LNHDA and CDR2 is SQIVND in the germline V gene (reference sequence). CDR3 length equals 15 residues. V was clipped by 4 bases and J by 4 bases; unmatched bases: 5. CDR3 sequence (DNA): TGTGCCAGTAGTACGGTACTAGCGGGGGTAGAGACCCAGTACTTC. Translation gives CASSTVLAGVETQYF.

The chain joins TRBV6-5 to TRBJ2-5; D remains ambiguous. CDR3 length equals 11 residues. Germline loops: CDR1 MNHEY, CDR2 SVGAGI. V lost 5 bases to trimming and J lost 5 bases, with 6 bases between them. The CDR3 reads CASSRLETQYF. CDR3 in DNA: TGTGCCAGCAGTCGACTCGAGACCCAGTACTTC.

The CDR3 loop is CATQPPGRANQPQHF. In nucleotides, the CDR3 is TGTGCCACCCAACCCCCCGGACGGGCCAATCAGCCCCAGCATTTT. This sequence joins TRBV19 and TRBJ1-5; D remains ambiguous. Germline V gene sequence: CDR1 LNHDA, CDR2 SQIVND (reference sequence). The CDR3 length is 15 residues. Trimming took 10 bases from V and 3 from J, leaving 19 bases between them.

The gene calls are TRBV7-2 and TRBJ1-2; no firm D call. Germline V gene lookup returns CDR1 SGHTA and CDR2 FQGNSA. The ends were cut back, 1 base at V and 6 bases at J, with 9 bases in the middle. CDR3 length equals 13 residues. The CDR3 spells CASSLGSWNGYTF. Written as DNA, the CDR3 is TGTGCCAGCAGCTTAGGGTCCTGGAATGGCTACACCTTC.

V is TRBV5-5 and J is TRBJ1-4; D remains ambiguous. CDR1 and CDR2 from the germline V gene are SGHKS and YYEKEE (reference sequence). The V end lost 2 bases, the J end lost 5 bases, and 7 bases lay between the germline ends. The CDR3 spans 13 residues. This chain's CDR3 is CASSLGRNEKLFF. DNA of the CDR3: TGTGCCAGCAGCTTAGGGAGAAATGAAAAACTGTTTTTT.

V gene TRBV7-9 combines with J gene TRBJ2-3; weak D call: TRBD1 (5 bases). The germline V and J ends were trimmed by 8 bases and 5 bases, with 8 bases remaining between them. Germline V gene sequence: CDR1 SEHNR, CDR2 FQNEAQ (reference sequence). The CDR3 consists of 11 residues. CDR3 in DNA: TGTGCCAGCGGGGCTGTAGATACGCAGTATTTT. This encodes CASGAVDTQYF.

The CDR3: CASSMGIGQGIYEQYF. In DNA form, the CDR3 reads TGTGCCAGTAGTATGGGAATCGGACAGGGTATCTACGAGCAGTACTTC. The chain carries TRBV19 and TRBJ2-7, with 8 positions matching TRBD1. The CDR3 runs 16 residues. The V segment lost 3 bases and the J segment 3 bases; nucleotides outside the gene matches: 10. CDR1 and CDR2 from the germline V gene are LNHDA and SQIVND (reference sequence).

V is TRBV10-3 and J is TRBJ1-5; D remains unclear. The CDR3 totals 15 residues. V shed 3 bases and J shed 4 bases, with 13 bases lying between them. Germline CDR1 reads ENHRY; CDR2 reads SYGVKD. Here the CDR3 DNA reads TGTGCCATCAGTGAAGGAGGCAGCCGAAATCAGCCCCAGCATTTT. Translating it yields CAISEGGSRNQPQHF.

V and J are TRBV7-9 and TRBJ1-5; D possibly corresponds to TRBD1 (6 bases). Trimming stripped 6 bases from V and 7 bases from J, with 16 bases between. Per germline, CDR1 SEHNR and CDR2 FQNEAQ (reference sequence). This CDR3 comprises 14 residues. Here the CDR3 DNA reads TGTGCCAGCAGTAGTTACAGGGAAGGCCAGCCCCAGCATTTT. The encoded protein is CASSSYREGQPQHF.

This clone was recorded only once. The CDR3 sequence is CASSDGGSPTNEKLFF. The CDR3, as DNA: TGTGCCAGCAGTGACGGGGGCTCCCCAACTAATGAAAAACTGTTTTTT. V is TRBV6-1 and J is TRBJ1-4, with a possible D match to TRBD1 (6 bases). From germline, CDR1 is MNHNS and CDR2 SASEGT. V dropped 3 bases and J dropped 0 bases, with 11 bases sitting between them. The CDR3 totals 16 residues.

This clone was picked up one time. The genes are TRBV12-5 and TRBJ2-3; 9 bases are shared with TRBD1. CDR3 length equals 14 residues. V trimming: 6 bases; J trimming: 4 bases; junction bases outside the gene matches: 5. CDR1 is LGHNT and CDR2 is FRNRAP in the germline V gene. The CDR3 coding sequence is TGTGCTAGTGGGGGGGACAGGGCGGCAGATACGCAGTATTTT. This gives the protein CASGGDRAADTQYF.

CDR3 nucleotide sequence: TGCAGCGTTGAAGGACGCAGTTTTGGAGATACGCAGTATTTT. Translation gives CSVEGRSFGDTQYF. This chain joins TRBV29-1 and TRBJ2-3, with D unclear. CDR1 is SQVTM, CDR2 ANQGSEA, per germline. The CDR3 has 14 amino acids. Trimming left V 1 base short and J 5 bases short, with 13 bases between.

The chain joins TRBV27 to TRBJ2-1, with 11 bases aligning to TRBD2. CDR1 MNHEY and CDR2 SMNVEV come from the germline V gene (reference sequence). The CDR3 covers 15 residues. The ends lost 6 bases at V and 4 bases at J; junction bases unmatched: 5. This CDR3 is CASSPLAGGYNEQFF. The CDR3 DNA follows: TGTGCCAGCAGCCCTCTAGCGGGAGGATACAATGAGCAGTTCTTC.

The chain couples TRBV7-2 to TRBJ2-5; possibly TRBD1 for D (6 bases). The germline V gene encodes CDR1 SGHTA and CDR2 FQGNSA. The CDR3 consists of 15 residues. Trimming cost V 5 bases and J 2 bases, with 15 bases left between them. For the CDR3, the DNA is TGTGCCAGCAGCCCCAACAGGGTACTACAAGAGACCCAGTACTTC. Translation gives CASSPNRVLQETQYF.

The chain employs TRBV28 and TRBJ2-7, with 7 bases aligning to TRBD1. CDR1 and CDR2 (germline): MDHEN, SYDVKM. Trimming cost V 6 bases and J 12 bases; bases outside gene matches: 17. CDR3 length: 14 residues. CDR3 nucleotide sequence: TGTGCCAGCAGATCGACAGGGATCTCCTGGAAGCCGTACTTC. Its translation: CASRSTGISWKPYF.

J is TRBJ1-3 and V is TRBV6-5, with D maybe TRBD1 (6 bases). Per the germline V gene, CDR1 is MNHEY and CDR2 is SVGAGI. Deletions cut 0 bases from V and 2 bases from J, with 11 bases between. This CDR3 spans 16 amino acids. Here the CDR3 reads CASSYSGGGAGNTIYF. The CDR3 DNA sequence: TGTGCCAGCAGTTACTCGGGAGGGGGAGCTGGAAACACCATATATTTT.

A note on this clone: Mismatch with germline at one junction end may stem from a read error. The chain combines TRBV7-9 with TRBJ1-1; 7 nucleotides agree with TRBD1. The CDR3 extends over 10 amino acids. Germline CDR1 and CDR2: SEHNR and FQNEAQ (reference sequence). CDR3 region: CASSPGQLFF. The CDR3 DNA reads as TGTGCCAGCAGTCCGGGACAGCTCTTTTTT.

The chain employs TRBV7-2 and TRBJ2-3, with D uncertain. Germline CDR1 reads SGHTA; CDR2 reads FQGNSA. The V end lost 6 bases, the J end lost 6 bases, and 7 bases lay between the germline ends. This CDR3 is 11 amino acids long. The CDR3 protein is CASSSRDTQYF. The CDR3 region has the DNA TGTGCCAGCAGTTCGAGGGATACGCAGTATTTT.

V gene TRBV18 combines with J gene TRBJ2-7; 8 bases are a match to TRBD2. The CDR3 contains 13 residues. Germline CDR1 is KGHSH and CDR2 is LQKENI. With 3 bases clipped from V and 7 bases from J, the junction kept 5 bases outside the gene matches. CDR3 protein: CASSPSGAVEQYF. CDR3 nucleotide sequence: TGTGCCAGCTCACCTAGCGGGGCCGTGGAGCAGTACTTC.

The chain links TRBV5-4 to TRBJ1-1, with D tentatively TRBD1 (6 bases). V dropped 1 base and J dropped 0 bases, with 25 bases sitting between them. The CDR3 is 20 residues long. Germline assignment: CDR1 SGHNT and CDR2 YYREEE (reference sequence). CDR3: CASSLPPGAAVGLLNTEAFF. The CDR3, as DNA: TGTGCCAGCAGCTTGCCCCCAGGGGCGGCCGTCGGATTATTGAACACTGAAGCTTTCTTT.

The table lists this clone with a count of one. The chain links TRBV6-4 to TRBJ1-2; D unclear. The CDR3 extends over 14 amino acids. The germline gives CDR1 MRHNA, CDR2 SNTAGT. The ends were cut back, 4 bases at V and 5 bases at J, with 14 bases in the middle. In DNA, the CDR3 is TGTGCCAGCAGTGTAGAAGAGGGAGGTTATGGCTACACCTTC. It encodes CASSVEEGGYGYTF.

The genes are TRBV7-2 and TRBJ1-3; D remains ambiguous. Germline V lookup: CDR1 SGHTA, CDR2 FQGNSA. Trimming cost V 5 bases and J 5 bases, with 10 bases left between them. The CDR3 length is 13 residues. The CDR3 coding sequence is TGTGCCAGCAGCGCCTTTGGGAGAAACACCATATATTTT. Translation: CASSAFGRNTIYF.

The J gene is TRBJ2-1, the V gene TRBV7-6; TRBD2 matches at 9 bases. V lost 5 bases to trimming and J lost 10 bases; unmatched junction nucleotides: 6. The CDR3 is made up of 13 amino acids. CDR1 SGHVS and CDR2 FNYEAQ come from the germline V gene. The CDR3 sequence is CASSLPLAGEQFF. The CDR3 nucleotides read TGTGCCAGCAGCCTACCCCTAGCGGGGGAGCAGTTCTTC.